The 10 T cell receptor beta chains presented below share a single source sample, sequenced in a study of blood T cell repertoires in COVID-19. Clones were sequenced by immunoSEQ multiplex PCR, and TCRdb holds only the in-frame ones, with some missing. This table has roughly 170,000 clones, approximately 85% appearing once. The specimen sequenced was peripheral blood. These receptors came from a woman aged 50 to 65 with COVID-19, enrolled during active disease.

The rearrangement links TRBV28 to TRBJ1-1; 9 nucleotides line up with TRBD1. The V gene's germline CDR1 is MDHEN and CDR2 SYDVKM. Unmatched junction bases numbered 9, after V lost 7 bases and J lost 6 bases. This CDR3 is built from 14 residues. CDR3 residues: CASTRTGAFSEAFF. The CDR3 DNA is TGTGCCAGCACCAGGACAGGGGCGTTCTCTGAAGCTTTCTTT.

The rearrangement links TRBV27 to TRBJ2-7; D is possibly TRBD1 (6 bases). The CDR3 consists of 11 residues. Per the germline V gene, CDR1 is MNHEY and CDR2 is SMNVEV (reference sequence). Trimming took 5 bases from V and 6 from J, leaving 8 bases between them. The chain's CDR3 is CASSLRGEQYF. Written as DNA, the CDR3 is TGTGCCAGCAGTCTCAGGGGCGAGCAGTACTTC.

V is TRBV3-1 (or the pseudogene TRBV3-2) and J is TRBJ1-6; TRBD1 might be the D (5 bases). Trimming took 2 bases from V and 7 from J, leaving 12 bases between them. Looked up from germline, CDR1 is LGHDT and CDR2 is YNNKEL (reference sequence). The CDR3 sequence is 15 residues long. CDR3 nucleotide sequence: TGTGCCAGCAGCCAAATGGCGGGGGACAATTCACCCCTCCACTTT. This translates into CASSQMAGDNSPLHF.

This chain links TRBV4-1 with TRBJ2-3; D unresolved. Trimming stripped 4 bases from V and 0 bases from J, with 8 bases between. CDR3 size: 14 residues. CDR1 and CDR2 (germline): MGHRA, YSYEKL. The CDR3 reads CASSLQTSTDTQYF. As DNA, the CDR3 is TGCGCCAGCAGCCTCCAAACTAGCACAGATACGCAGTATTTT.

The CDR3 region is CASSERGPSYEQYF. In DNA form, the CDR3 reads TGTGCCAGCAGTGAGCGGGGGCCTTCCTACGAGCAGTACTTC. This chain links TRBV6-1 with TRBJ2-7, with D possibly being TRBD2 (7 bases). This CDR3 comprises 14 residues. Trimming cost V 3 bases and J 1 base, with 10 bases left between them. Germline CDR1 reads MNHNS; CDR2 reads SASEGT.

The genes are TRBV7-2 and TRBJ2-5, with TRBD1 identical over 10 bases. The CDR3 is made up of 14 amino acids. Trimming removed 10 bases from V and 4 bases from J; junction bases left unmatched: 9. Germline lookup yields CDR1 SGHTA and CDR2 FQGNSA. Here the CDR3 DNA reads TGTGCCACCTCGTCCGGGACAGGGGTAGAGACCCAGTACTTC. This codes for CATSSGTGVETQYF.

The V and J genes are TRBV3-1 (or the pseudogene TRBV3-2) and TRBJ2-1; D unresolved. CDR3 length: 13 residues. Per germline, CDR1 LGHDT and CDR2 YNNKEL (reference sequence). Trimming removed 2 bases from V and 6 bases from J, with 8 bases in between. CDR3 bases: TGTGCCAGCAGCCAAAATTCAGTCAATGAGCAGTTCTTC. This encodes CASSQNSVNEQFF.

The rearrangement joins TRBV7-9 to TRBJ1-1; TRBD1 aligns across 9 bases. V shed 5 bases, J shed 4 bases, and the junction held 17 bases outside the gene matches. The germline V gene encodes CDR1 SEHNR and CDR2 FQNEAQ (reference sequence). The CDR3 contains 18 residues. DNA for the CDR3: TGTGCCAGCAGCCTCAACCCCCGGGACAGGGATTTAAGCACTGAAGCTTTCTTT. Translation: CASSLNPRDRDLSTEAFF.

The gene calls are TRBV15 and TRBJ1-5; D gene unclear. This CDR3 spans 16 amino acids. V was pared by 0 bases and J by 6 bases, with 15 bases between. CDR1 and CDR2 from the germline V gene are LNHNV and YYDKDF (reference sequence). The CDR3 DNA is TGTGCCACCAGCAGAGATCTGGGAGACGTTGGTCAGCCCCAGCATTTT. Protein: CATSRDLGDVGQPQHF.

This CDR3 reads CASSGSNLLGGVHEQFF. CDR3 bases: TGCGCCAGCAGTGGCTCCAACCTCTTAGGCGGGGTCCATGAGCAGTTCTTC. The rearrangement links TRBV10-1 to TRBJ2-1; tentative D call: TRBD2 (6 bases). The CDR3 is 17 residues long. V was trimmed by 4 bases and J by 8 bases, leaving 24 bases between them. Germline V gene sequence: CDR1 WNHNN, CDR2 SYGVQD (reference sequence).